This paragraph reports one TCR beta chain. No antigen is known for it. The CDR3 has 14 residues. With 5 bases clipped from V and 9 bases from J, the junction kept 13 bases outside the gene matches. Germline CDR1 and CDR2: SGHTA and FQGTGA. This record comes from a study of circulating and synovial CD4+ cells in juvenile arthritis. Overall study results and limits: Diversity here was lower than in bulk blood CD4 cells. Shared-clonotype fractions with synovium likely underestimate full repertoire overlap. Circulating pathogenic-like and bulk T cells looked alike by Vbeta family usage. CPL and bulk CD4 samples differed at least tenfold in T cell genomes.

Measured with immunoSEQ multiplex PCR; TCRdb has only the in-frame clones, and not every one. This table has tens of thousands of clones, roughly 95% appearing once. This receptor was identified in a human donor with juvenile idiopathic arthritis. The sequenced sample was CD4+ T cells from blood. The chain combines TRBV7-3 with TRBJ2-7; the match to TRBD1 covers 7 bases. The CDR3 sequence is CASSMTGTDTGQYF. The CDR3 region has the DNA TGTGCCAGCAGCATGACAGGGACGGACACGGGGCAGTACTTC.